This T cell receptor beta chain was sequenced during a study of T cell responses to AZD1222 COVID-19 vaccine. Analyses pooled second doses at about 4 or about 12 weeks. Repertoires were generated with immunoSEQ multiplex PCR, while TCRdb's copy carries only in-frame clones and drops some. Among some 140,000 clones, 88% were seen once, and the ten largest hold 5% to 7%. Remarks on this clone: Its antigen is unknown.

Germline assignment: CDR1 SGHNT and CDR2 YYREEE (reference sequence). The CDR3 contains 15 residues. V shed 4 bases and J shed 4 bases, with 14 bases lying between them. Findings and caveats of the study: Without day 14 samples, only post-peak T cell repertoires were studied.

Sequences were derived from peripheral blood, sampled 28 days after the second AZD1222 dose. The clonotype was recovered from an adult who received the AZD1222 COVID-19 vaccine. V is TRBV5-4 and J is TRBJ1-4; possible D gene TRBD1, 5 bases. The CDR3 loop is CASSLGTPDNEKLFF. DNA of the CDR3: TGTGCCAGCAGCCTAGGGACCCCTGATAATGAAAAACTGTTTTTT.